This T cell receptor (beta chain) came from a study of T-cell reconstitution after alpha-beta-depleted transplantation in children. Broader study findings: Day-60 TCRbeta diversity that was high in some patients was derived from surviving recipient T cells and thymic progenitors. The origin of alpha-beta T cells about two months after transplant was reportedly several hundred expanded graft clones. After one year, T-cell counts and TCRbeta diversity mostly came from new T cells.

A library of TCRbeta sequences, prepared with unique molecular identifiers, was generated. MiXCR, run by TCRdb on the PCR reads, gives a single entry per CDR3 protein. The sample contains under 70,000 distinct CDR3 sequences, about a tenth of which appear only once. CDR3 length equals 14 residues. Germline-derived CDR1 and CDR2 are MNHNS and SASEGT. V lost 5 bases and J 5 bases, leaving 13 bases between the germline ends. This clonotype came up many times. What it binds is unknown. This specimen consisted of PBMCs, obtained before TCRalphabeta/CD19-depleted stem cell transplant. This sequence originates from a boy younger than 18 with acute myeloid leukemia, due to receive a stem cell transplant. This sequence joins TRBV6-1 and TRBJ1-5, with D unresolved. The CDR3 sequence is CASSRTVRDQPQHF. The DNA of the CDR3 is TGTGCCAGCAGTAGAACAGTTCGGGATCAGCCCCAGCATTTT.